Below are 5 T cell receptor beta chains sequenced from a single sample in a study of control samples from healthy donors and cancer patients. Repertoires were generated with immunoSEQ multiplex PCR, while TCRdb's copy carries only in-frame clones and drops some. The table includes 90,000 to 150,000 clones, around 88% detected once. Sequenced material: blood. Receptor source: a man in his forties or fifties in good health.

This chain joins TRBV7-9 and TRBJ2-5; D not resolved. Germline V gene sequence: CDR1 SEHNR, CDR2 FQNEAQ (reference sequence). V lost 1 base and J 2 bases, leaving 8 bases between the germline ends. The length of the CDR3 is 14 residues. The CDR3 loop reads CASSLGLTQETQYF. For the CDR3, the DNA is TGTGCCAGCAGCTTAGGTCTCACTCAAGAGACCCAGTACTTC.

V is TRBV12-3 or TRBV12-4 and J is TRBJ1-5; D might be TRBD1 (6 bases). The CDR3 is 13 amino acids. V was cut by 5 bases and J by 9 bases, with 14 bases left in between. The CDR3 bases are TGTGCCAGCAGTCCCTCGGGGGGCAGGCCCCAGCATTTT. Translating gives CASSPSGGRPQHF.

The chain recombines TRBV5-1 with TRBJ1-1; unclear D gene. The V and J ends lost 6 bases and 6 bases respectively, with 15 bases between them. Germline V gives CDR1 SGHRS, CDR2 YFSETQ. CDR3 size: 13 residues. The CDR3 is CASTKDDGAEAFF. CDR3 coding DNA: TGCGCCAGCACGAAGGACGACGGGGCTGAAGCTTTCTTT.

CDR3 residues: CASSPRRDSQETQYF. CDR3 DNA sequence: TGTGCCAGCAGCCCCCGGCGGGACTCCCAAGAGACCCAGTACTTC. The V and J genes are TRBV7-9 and TRBJ2-5; D possibly corresponds to TRBD2 (6 bases). The CDR3 extends over 15 amino acids. The V gene lost 5 bases and the J gene lost 1 base, with 14 bases spanning the gap. The germline V gene has CDR1 SEHNR and CDR2 FQNEAQ (reference sequence).

The chain has TRBV10-2 and TRBJ2-7; D tentatively fits TRBD1 or TRBD2 (5 bases each). Trimming left V 1 base short and J 3 bases short, with 10 bases between. The CDR3 contains 14 residues. The germline CDR1 and CDR2 sequences are WSHSY and SAAADI. The chain's CDR3 is CASSEYGGGYEQYF. DNA of the CDR3: TGCGCCAGCAGTGAGTATGGGGGTGGCTACGAGCAGTACTTC.